The entry below gives a single T cell receptor (beta chain) sequence along with its context. The antigen is not known. TCRdb re-analysed the 5' RACE reads in MiXCR, keeping a single row per CDR3 protein. The table includes around 370,000 distinct CDR3 sequences, around 21% detected once. The record originates from a study of T-cell memory formation after mild COVID-19. Study as a whole: There were largely donor-specific TCR clusters.

Broader study findings: Contracting CD4+ clones lay largely in CM and EM, with CD8+ ones residing in EMRA. In pre-infection memory, a portion of responding clones appeared, which suggested that cross-reactive memory joined.

V lost 0 bases and J lost 0, with 8 bases in between. The CDR3 consists of 15 residues. CDR1 is MGHRA and CDR2 is YSYEKL in the germline V gene. The sample was PBMCs or a T cell subset sorted from them (not recorded which). This chain joins TRBV4-1 and TRBJ1-2; weak D call: TRBD1 (6 bases). The receptor's source is an adult woman who had mild COVID-19 (a few samples of this study predate the infection). Cell type and time point are not known. CDR3 coding DNA: TGCGCCAGCAGCCAAGATCCAGGGGCTAACTATGGCTACACCTTC. Protein: CASSQDPGANYGYTF.